This T cell receptor (beta chain) was found in a study of T cells after yellow fever vaccination. Trimming stripped 6 bases from V and 7 bases from J, with 10 bases between. This CDR3 has 13 residues. CDR1 and CDR2 from the germline V gene are KGHSH and LQKENI. Only a few counts were recorded for this clonotype. Antigen: not known. Study-level points and caveats: Booster samples showed a return of most primary-vaccination clones (roughly 96% CD4, around 85% CD8).

For TCR, cDNA came from 5'RACE template switching, which added a universal primer site and UMIs. TCRdb re-derived calls from the 5' RACE reads in MiXCR, one entry per CDR3 protein. The sample carries under 400,000 distinct CDR3 sequences, 12% recorded once. The starting material was CD4+ T cells sorted from PBMCs, obtained 15 days after the yellow fever booster vaccination. This TCR came from a man aged 18 to 29 who received the YFV17D yellow fever vaccine. The V and J genes are TRBV18 and TRBJ1-6; D remains unclear. The CDR3 DNA reads TGTGCCAGCTCGTCGGCCCAGAATTCACCCCTCCACTTT. Translation gives CASSSAQNSPLHF.